This T cell receptor (beta chain) was found in a study of cytomegalovirus exposure and HLA in healthy donors. Study findings and constraints: Cytomegalovirus status was reportedly diagnosed by the classifier with high sensitivity and specificity.

On this clone: The antigen remains undetermined.

CDR3 size: 13 residues. V gave up 5 bases and J gave up 5 bases, with 13 bases separating them. The germline V gene has CDR1 SGHTS and CDR2 YDEGEE. Profiled with immunoSEQ multiplex PCR; TCRdb holds only in-frame clones, not every one. This table holds around 160,000 clones, more than 75% found once. V is TRBV5-8 and J is TRBJ1-1, with unresolved D. This TCR came from a man between 18 and 29 years old in good health and CMV-seronegative. Sequencing was performed on PBMCs. CDR3 loop: CASRNRGRTEAFF. DNA for the CDR3: TGTGCCAGCAGAAATCGAGGGAGAACTGAAGCTTTCTTT.